A selection of T cell receptor beta chains follows, all from one sample in a study of blood T cell repertoires in COVID-19. Some clones are missing from TCRdb's copy, which holds only in-frame ones; the method was immunoSEQ multiplex PCR. This sample has approximately 500,000 clones, with 85% to 90% found just once. What was sequenced was PBMCs or T cells enriched from blood (not recorded which). All receptors come from a woman aged 40-49 years who had recovered from COVID-19. Each CDR3 is given with its conserved first and last residue. D genes are given only for firm matches. Clone size is not always given. Where it is, it says once, few, many or a class for expanded clones.

16	TRBD2	TRBV14	TRBJ2-3	few	CASSQGRAGITDTQYF	TGTGCCAGCAGCCAAGGCCGAGCGGGGATCACAGATACGCAGTATTTT
16	-	TRBV4-3	TRBJ2-3	-	CASSQGGDRITDTQYF	TGCGCCAGCAGCCAAGGGGGTGACAGGATCACAGATACGCAGTATTTT
15	-	TRBV10-1	TRBJ1-6	-	CASSSSAAPNSPLHF	TGCGCCAGCAGTTCTTCTGCCGCGCCGAATTCACCCCTCCACTTT
14	-	TRBV19	TRBJ2-1	-	CASNHPGDSWEQFF	TGTGCCAGTAATCACCCGGGAGATTCATGGGAGCAGTTCTTC
13	TRBD1	TRBV5-4	TRBJ2-7	-	CASSLEGAGEQYF	TGTGCCAGCAGCTTAGAGGGGGCGGGCGAGCAGTACTTC
15	TRBD2	TRBV2	TRBJ2-7	-	CASNGLAGISYEQYF	TGTGCCAGCAACGGACTAGCGGGCATCTCCTACGAGCAGTACTTC
14	-	TRBV7-2	TRBJ2-1	-	CASSSPTVRDRQFF	TGTGCCAGCAGCTCCCCCACGGTGCGGGATCGTCAGTTCTTC
12	-	TRBV18	TRBJ2-3	once	CASSPNRGTQYF	TGTGCCAGCTCACCTAACCGGGGTACGCAGTATTTT
15	-	TRBV20-1	TRBJ1-1	-	CSASNWADPTFEACF	TGCAGTGCTAGTAATTGGGCAGACCCGACCTTTGAAGCTTGCTTT
12	TRBD2	TRBV9	TRBJ2-1	-	CASSSSGSGVFF	TGTGCCAGCAGCTCTAGCGGGAGTGGGGTGTTCTTC
13	-	TRBV19	TRBJ1-1	-	CASSISESTEAFF	TGTGCCAGTAGTATCAGCGAGAGCACTGAAGCTTTCTTT
14	TRBD1	TRBV7-9	TRBJ1-2	few	CASSPRDRGPGYTF	TGTGCCAGCAGCCCGCGGGACAGGGGGCCTGGCTACACCTTC
14	TRBD1	TRBV2	TRBJ2-1	once	CASSAEAGGYEQFF	TGTGCCAGCAGTGCCGAGGCAGGGGGCTATGAGCAGTTCTTC
13	TRBD1	TRBV19	TRBJ2-4	-	CASSIAVGQERYF	TGTGCCAGTAGTATAGCCGTAGGACAGGAGCGGTACTTC
16	TRBD2	TRBV6-1	TRBJ2-7	-	CASSDGTSGWRSEQYF	TGTGCCAGCAGTGATGGGACTAGCGGGTGGCGTTCCGAGCAGTACTTC
16	-	TRBV9	TRBJ2-3	-	CASSVGPGVGTDTQYF	TGTGCCAGCAGCGTAGGCCCAGGGGTCGGCACAGATACGCAGTATTTT
15	TRBD1	TRBV19	TRBJ1-2	few	CASSIGDRGNYGYTF	TGTGCCAGTAGTATAGGGGACAGGGGGAACTATGGCTACACCTTC
17	TRBD1	TRBV9	TRBJ1-6	-	CASSPRDSARYNSPLHF	TGTGCCAGCAGCCCGAGGGACAGTGCCCGTTATAATTCACCCCTCCACTTT
14	TRBD2	TRBV7-9	TRBJ2-5	-	CASRLAGGQETQYF	TGTGCCAGCAGGCTAGCGGGGGGACAAGAGACCCAGTACTTC
15	TRBD1	TRBV18	TRBJ1-6	-	CASSRDSEYNSPLHF	TGTGCCAGCTCACGGGACAGTGAATATAATTCACCCCTCCACTTT
14	-	TRBV12-5	TRBJ1-1	-	CASAPRETNTEAFF	TGTGCTAGTGCCCCCAGGGAAACGAACACTGAAGCTTTCTTT
20	-	TRBV6-4	TRBJ1-5	-	CASSWLLGDIGTPTNQPQHF	TGTGCCAGCAGCTGGCTTCTGGGCGATATAGGGACACCGACAAACCAGCCCCAGCATTTT
19	TRBD2	TRBV4-2	TRBJ2-7	-	CASSRRLAGGPRGHYEQYF	TGTGCCAGCAGCCGCCGACTAGCGGGAGGGCCGAGGGGTCATTACGAGCAGTACTTC
14	TRBD1	TRBV7-2	TRBJ2-3	-	CASSLGDRGYTQYF	TGTGCCAGCAGCTTAGGGGACAGGGGGTATACGCAGTATTTT
14	TRBD1	TRBV18	TRBJ2-1	-	CASSPLATGDEQFF	TGTGCCAGCTCACCATTAGCGACAGGGGATGAGCAGTTCTTC
15	-	TRBV18	TRBJ2-5	-	CASSSNRATSETQYF	TGTGCCAGCTCGTCGAACAGGGCTACGTCGGAGACCCAGTACTTC
14	-	TRBV15	TRBJ1-1	-	CATSRDRRNTEAFF	TGTGCCACCAGCAGAGATCGGAGGAACACTGAAGCTTTCTTT
16	TRBD2	TRBV7-2	TRBJ2-1	-	CASSLPGLAGVNEQFF	TGTGCCAGCAGCTTACCCGGACTAGCGGGAGTCAATGAGCAGTTCTTC
15	-	TRBV5-4	TRBJ2-1	-	CASSPGQISYNEQFF	TGTGCCAGCAGCCCGGGACAAATTTCCTACAATGAGCAGTTCTTC
12	-	TRBV19	TRBJ2-7	-	CASRGNFYEQYF	TGTGCCAGTCGGGGGAATTTTTACGAGCAGTACTTC
16	TRBD1	TRBV9	TRBJ1-1	-	CASSPPFRTGSTEAFF	TGTGCCAGCAGCCCACCTTTCCGGACAGGGAGCACTGAAGCTTTCTTT
17	-	TRBV21-1	TRBJ2-7	-	CASSTRTGRPRAYEQYF	TGTGCCAGCAGCACTCGGACAGGGCGTCCCAGGGCATACGAGCAGTACTTC
16	-	TRBV7-8	TRBJ1-2	-	CASSVPLTEVMSGYTF	TGTGCCAGCAGCGTTCCACTGACAGAAGTTATGAGTGGCTACACCTTC
15	TRBD1	TRBV6-5	TRBJ1-1	-	CASSYSGTVNTEAFF	TGTGCCAGCAGTTACTCCGGGACAGTGAACACTGAAGCTTTCTTT
15	TRBD2	TRBV3-1/TRBV3-2	TRBJ2-1	-	CASSRNGRDYNEQFF	TGTGCCAGCAGCCGAAACGGGAGGGACTACAATGAGCAGTTCTTC
14	-	TRBV11-2	TRBJ1-1	many	CASSLAVVPTEAFF	TGTGCCAGCAGCTTAGCGGTTGTACCCACTGAAGCTTTCTTT
15	TRBD1	TRBV9	TRBJ2-2	-	CASSSETGITGELFF	TGTGCCAGCAGCTCAGAGACAGGGATCACCGGGGAGCTGTTTTTT
13	-	TRBV19	TRBJ2-5	few	CASRYGAQETQYF	TGTGCCAGTAGGTACGGAGCCCAAGAGACCCAGTACTTC
15	TRBD1	TRBV2	TRBJ2-7	-	CASSSPRTGAYEQYF	TGTGCCAGCAGTTCGCCCAGGACAGGCGCCTACGAGCAGTACTTC
18	TRBD2	TRBV10-1	TRBJ2-1	once	CASSDEPLTSGGKDEQFF	TGCGCCAGCAGTGATGAGCCCCTGACTAGCGGGGGGAAGGATGAGCAGTTCTTC
15	TRBD2	TRBV14	TRBJ2-1	-	CASSHRDYAYNEQFF	TGTGCCAGCAGCCATAGGGACTACGCATACAATGAGCAGTTCTTC